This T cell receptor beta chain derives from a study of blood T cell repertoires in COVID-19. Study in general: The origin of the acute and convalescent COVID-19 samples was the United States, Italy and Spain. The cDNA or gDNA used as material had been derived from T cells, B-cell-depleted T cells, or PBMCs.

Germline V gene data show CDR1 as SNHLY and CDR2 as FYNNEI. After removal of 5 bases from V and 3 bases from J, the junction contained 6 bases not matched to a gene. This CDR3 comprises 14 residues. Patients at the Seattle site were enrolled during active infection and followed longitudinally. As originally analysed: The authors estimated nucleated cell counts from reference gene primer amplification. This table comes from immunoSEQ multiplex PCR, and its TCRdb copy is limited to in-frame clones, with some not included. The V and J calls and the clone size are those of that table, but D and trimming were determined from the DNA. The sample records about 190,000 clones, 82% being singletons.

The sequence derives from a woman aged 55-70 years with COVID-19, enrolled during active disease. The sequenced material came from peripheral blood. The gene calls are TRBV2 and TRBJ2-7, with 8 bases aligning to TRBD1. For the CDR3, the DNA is TGTGCCAGCAGTTACGGACAGGGCTACTACGAGCAGTACTTC. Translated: CASSYGQGYYEQYF.